The 25 T cell receptor beta chains presented below share a single source sample, sequenced in a study of blood T cell repertoires in COVID-19. The method was immunoSEQ multiplex PCR; TCRdb's version includes in-frame clones alone and lacks a portion of them. The sample holds tens of thousands of clones, under 80% seen once. Sample: peripheral blood. The receptors shown here come from a human donor in a cohort sampled during active COVID-19.

DNA of the CDR3: TGTGCCAGCAGCCAAGATCAGTCAGTCTACGAGCAGTACTTC. The encoded protein is CASSQDQSVYEQYF. The chain combines TRBV4-2 with TRBJ2-7; D is undetermined. Germline CDR1 and CDR2: LGHNA and YNFKEQ. The CDR3 loop spans 14 amino acids. V was cut by 0 bases and J by 3 bases, with 9 bases left in between.

The V gene is TRBV3-1 (or the pseudogene TRBV3-2), the J gene TRBJ2-7; no firm D call. V dropped 1 base and J dropped 2 bases, with 3 bases sitting between them. Germline CDR1 reads LGHDT; CDR2 reads YNNKEL (reference sequence). The CDR3 runs to 12 residues. The CDR3 spells CASSQATYEQYF. For the CDR3, the DNA is TGTGCCAGCAGCCAAGCCACCTACGAGCAGTACTTC.

The V call is TRBV9, the J call TRBJ1-3, with a tentative D call TRBD1 (6 bases). V was shortened by 3 bases and J by 4 bases, with 14 bases between the two germline ends. The CDR3 sequence is 15 residues long. The V gene's germline CDR1 is SGDLS and CDR2 YYNGEE. The CDR3 sequence: CASSGTGTSGNTIYF. The CDR3 coding sequence is TGTGCCAGCAGCGGCACAGGGACCTCCGGAAACACCATATATTTT.

The chain is built from TRBV5-1 and TRBJ2-2; 11 bases fit TRBD1. There are 17 residues in the CDR3. Germline V gene sequence: CDR1 SGHRS, CDR2 YFSETQ. Germline trimming cut 3 bases from V and 0 bases from J; bases unmatched to any gene: 4. CDR3 loop: CASSSGTGGANTGELFF. The DNA for the CDR3 is TGCGCCAGCAGCTCCGGGACAGGGGGTGCGAACACCGGGGAGCTGTTTTTT.

The chain combines TRBV5-1 with TRBJ2-3, with D possibly matching TRBD1 (5 bases). This CDR3 comprises 16 residues. With 4 bases removed from V and 4 bases from J, the gap between germline ends came to 19 bases. Germline CDR1 reads SGHRS; CDR2 reads YFSETQ. The CDR3, as DNA: TGCGCCAGCAGCCCTTGGCCAGGGAAAGGGCCAGATACGCAGTATTTT. Translated, it gives CASSPWPGKGPDTQYF.

This clone was counted between two and nine times. This chain uses TRBV7-2 with TRBJ2-6; possible D gene TRBD1, 6 bases. The CDR3 runs to 18 residues. V shed 0 bases and J shed 0 bases, with 12 bases lying between them. Germline-derived CDR1 and CDR2 are SGHTA and FQGNSA. In DNA form, the CDR3 reads TGTGCCAGCAGCTTAGCGCTAAGGGGGTCCTCTGGGGCCAACGTCCTGACTTTC. This codes for CASSLALRGSSGANVLTF.

V and J are TRBV9 and TRBJ2-7, with TRBD1 matching over 9 bases. Losses at the gene ends were 3 bases for V and 6 bases for J; bases not matched to a gene: 10. CDR3 length: 15 residues. Looked up from germline, CDR1 is SGDLS and CDR2 is YYNGEE. CDR3 amino acids: CASSGPGQGLGEQYF. The CDR3 bases are TGTGCCAGCAGCGGTCCGGGACAGGGATTAGGCGAGCAGTACTTC.

Comments on this clone: The sample contains more than one DNA sequence encoding this CDR3. The chain combines TRBV7-6 with TRBJ2-3; 8 positions agree with TRBD2. CDR1 SGHVS and CDR2 FNYEAQ come from the germline V gene. J gave up 0 bases and V 1 base, and 0 bases lay outside the gene matches. The CDR3 is 15 amino acids. The CDR3 DNA is TGTGCCAGCAGCTTAGTAGCGGGGAGCACAGATACGCAGTATTTT. Protein product: CASSLVAGSTDTQYF.

The rearrangement links TRBV18 to TRBJ1-3; perhaps TRBD1 as D (5 bases). The V and J ends lost 2 bases and 2 bases respectively, with 16 bases between them. The germline V gene has CDR1 KGHSH and CDR2 LQKENI. The CDR3 is made up of 17 amino acids. This CDR3 is CASSPYPGQGTGNTIYF. The CDR3, as DNA: TGTGCCAGCTCACCATACCCGGGCCAGGGAACTGGAAACACCATATATTTT. The entire variable domain, with the rest obtained from reference TRBV18 and TRBJ1-3, is as follows: NAGVMQNPRHLVRRRGQEARLRCSPMKGHSHVYWYRQLPEEGLKFMVYLQKENIIDESGMPKERFSAEFPKEGPSILRIQQVVRGDSAAYFCASSPYPGQGTGNTIYFGEGSWLTVV.

V and J are TRBV4-1 and TRBJ1-2; 7 bases agree with TRBD1. The CDR3 loop spans 13 amino acids. V dropped 0 bases and J dropped 10; count of bases not matched to a gene: 5. The germline V gene encodes CDR1 MGHRA and CDR2 YSYEKL. CDR3 amino acids: CASSQDYRGLYTF. The CDR3, as DNA: TGCGCCAGCAGCCAAGATTACAGGGGCCTCTACACCTTC.

The J gene is TRBJ2-7, the V gene TRBV28; possible D gene TRBD1, 6 bases. The V and J ends lost 2 bases and 4 bases respectively, with 12 bases between them. CDR1 is MDHEN, CDR2 SYDVKM, per germline. CDR3 length: 14 amino acids. This CDR3 reads CASSLTGLLYEQYF. DNA of the CDR3: TGTGCCAGCAGTTTAACAGGGTTACTATACGAGCAGTACTTC.

The J gene is TRBJ1-1, the V gene TRBV10-3; 7 bases line up with TRBD1. The trim removed 7 bases at V and 6 bases at J, leaving 8 bases unmatched. The CDR3 has 13 amino acids. The germline gives CDR1 ENHRY, CDR2 SYGVKD. In DNA, the CDR3 is TGTGCCATCACCAGAGCCGGGACAGCTGAAGCTTTCTTT. This encodes CAITRAGTAEAFF.

This chain links TRBV7-9 with TRBJ1-2; perhaps TRBD1 as D (5 bases). Germline-derived CDR1 and CDR2 are SEHNR and FQNEAQ (reference sequence). The CDR3 covers 16 residues. V dropped 5 bases and J dropped 4 bases, with 20 bases sitting between them. CDR3 loop: CASSPSGGAGSYGYTF. The DNA for the CDR3 is TGTGCCAGCAGCCCATCCGGTGGGGCGGGGAGCTATGGCTACACCTTC.

This CDR3 reads CASSLGLAGGHDTQYF. DNA of the CDR3: TGTGCCAGCAGTTTGGGACTAGCGGGGGGGCATGATACGCAGTATTTT. This chain uses TRBV6-2 or TRBV6-3 with TRBJ2-3; 16 nucleotides agree with TRBD2. The CDR3 consists of 16 residues. Germline values: CDR1 MNHEY, CDR2 SVGEGT. Losses at the gene ends were 4 bases for V and 6 bases for J; bases not matched to a gene: 4.

This rearrangement joins TRBV19 to TRBJ2-2; D possibly corresponds to TRBD2 (6 bases). The CDR3 sequence is 16 residues long. Germline V gene lookup returns CDR1 LNHDA and CDR2 SQIVND (reference sequence). Trimming removed 2 bases at V and 0 bases at J, with 10 bases between. CDR3 DNA sequence: TGTGCCAGTAGTATAACCTGGGGGGCGAACACCGGGGAGCTGTTTTTT. This sequence encodes CASSITWGANTGELFF. Supplemented by reference TRBV19 and TRBJ2-2, the full variable domain reads DGGITQSPKYLFRKEGQNVTLSCEQNLNHDAMYWYRQDPGQGLRLIYYSQIVNDFQKGDIAEGYSVSREKKESFPLTVTSAQKNPTAFYLCASSITWGANTGELFFGEGSRLTVL.

This clone appeared once. CDR3 residues: CASESGNTQYF. The CDR3 DNA is TGTGCCAGTGAATCAGGGAATACGCAGTATTTT. The gene calls are TRBV6-5 and TRBJ2-3, with D perhaps matching TRBD1 (5 bases). V was pared by 9 bases and J by 7 bases, with 11 bases between. CDR3 length: 11 amino acids. CDR1 and CDR2 from the germline V gene are MNHEY and SVGAGI.

The chain uses TRBV30 and TRBJ2-1, with D perhaps matching TRBD2 (5 bases). The CDR3 spans 12 residues. Germline CDR1 is GTSNPN and CDR2 is SVGIG (reference sequence). With 3 bases removed from V and 6 bases from J, the gap between germline ends came to 9 bases. For the CDR3, the DNA is TGTGCCTGGAGCAGAGGGCTCAATGAGCAGTTCTTC. It translates to CAWSRGLNEQFF. Full variable domain (outside the CDR3, taken from reference TRBV30 and TRBJ2-1): SQTIHQWPATLVQPVGSPLSLECTVEGTSNPNLYWYRQAAGRGLQLLFYSVGIGQISSEVPQNLSASRPQDRQFILSSKKLLLSDSGFYLCAWSRGLNEQFFGPGTRLTVL.

This chain uses TRBV21-1 with TRBJ2-7; TRBD1 was called by the table and not checked on the DNA. TRBV21-1 is a known pseudogene. The CDR3 extends over 15 amino acids. CDR3 residues: CASKKTGGKGNEQYF. Here the CDR3 DNA reads TGTGCCAGCAAGAAGACAGGGGGAAAGGGTAACGAGCAGTACTTC.

The V call is TRBV6-5, the J call TRBJ2-3, with D tentatively TRBD2 (7 bases). CDR1 is MNHEY and CDR2 is SVGAGI in the germline V gene. The CDR3 spans 12 residues. The V end was cut by 10 bases, the J end by 3 bases, with 11 bases between. The CDR3 DNA is TGTGCCACGGCGGGGGCGACAGATACGCAGTATTTT. Its protein is CATAGATDTQYF.

The chain couples TRBV2 to TRBJ1-2; possible D gene TRBD1, 6 bases. Per germline, CDR1 SNHLY and CDR2 FYNNEI. The V gene lost 5 bases and the J gene lost 4 bases, with 11 bases spanning the gap. This CDR3 is built from 13 residues. The CDR3 DNA sequence: TGTGCCAGCAGTCGACAGGAGACCTATGGCTACACCTTC. Encoded protein: CASSRQETYGYTF.

V gene TRBV10-1 combines with J gene TRBJ2-2; TRBD2 aligns across 14 bases. The CDR3 is 17 residues long. The junction had 6 bases not matched to a gene; V was cut back by 8 bases and J by 1 base. Germline V gene sequence: CDR1 WNHNN, CDR2 SYGVQD (reference sequence). CDR3 protein: CASPGLAGGMNTGELFF. The CDR3 DNA sequence: TGCGCCAGCCCAGGACTAGCGGGGGGCATGAACACCGGGGAGCTGTTTTTT.

This rearrangement joins TRBV15 to TRBJ2-5; 10 nucleotides line up with TRBD2. The CDR3 sequence is 15 residues long. V lost 1 base and J lost 5; bases outside the gene matches: 4. In germline, CDR1 is LNHNV, CDR2 YYDKDF (reference sequence). As DNA, the CDR3 is TGTGCCACCAGCAGAGGGGGAGCGGGGGGGGAGACCCAGTACTTC. Its translation is CATSRGGAGGETQYF.

This clone has more than one count but fewer than ten. The chain has TRBV5-8 and TRBJ2-7, with 10 bases matching TRBD1. CDR3 size: 15 residues. Trimming removed 0 bases from V and 0 bases from J; junction bases left unmatched: 0. Germline assignment: CDR1 SGHTS and CDR2 YDEGEE. CDR3 nucleotides: TGTGCCAGCAGCTTGGGACAGGGGGCCTCCTACGAGCAGTACTTC. It is translated as CASSLGQGASYEQYF.

The V gene is TRBV20-1, the J gene TRBJ2-1; D is uncertain. With 1 base removed from V and 7 bases from J, the gap between germline ends came to 5 bases. The germline gives CDR1 DFQATT, CDR2 SNEGSKA (reference sequence). This CDR3 comprises 11 residues. CDR3 sequence (DNA): TGCAGTGCTAGAGGAGGTAATGAGCAGTTCTTC. This codes for CSARGGNEQFF.

This chain connects TRBV2 to TRBJ1-1; the match to TRBD1 covers 7 bases. Per the germline V gene, CDR1 is SNHLY and CDR2 is FYNNEI. The CDR3 spans 16 residues. The V and J ends lost 10 bases and 0 bases, in that order; junction bases with no gene match: 14. CDR3 DNA: TGTGCCACCACAAAAAGCCAAACAGGGGTGAACACTGAAGCTTTCTTT. It encodes CATTKSQTGVNTEAFF. Full variable domain (remainder filled in from reference TRBV2 and TRBJ1-1): EPEVTQTPSHQVTQMGQEVILRCVPISNHLYFYWYRQILGQKVEFLVSFYNNEISEKSEIFDDQFSVERPDGSNFTLKIRSTKLEDSAMYFCATTKSQTGVNTEAFFGQGTRLTVV.